A single sample is the source of the 10 T cell receptor beta chains below, sequenced in a study of cytomegalovirus exposure and HLA in healthy donors listed by TCRdb under 2017. The method was the immunoSEQ multiplex PCR assay. For the multiplex PCR, a mixture combining 60 forward primers for TCR Vbeta segments and 13 reverse primers for TCR Jbeta segments was used. TCRdb took this table from immuneACCESS and kept in-frame rearrangements with V and J called. Such tables lack part of the clones; where checked against another copy, unresolved V genes explain under half of the gap, and the rest is unexplained. The sample records roughly 97,000 clones, over 8% of which are singletons. Clones ranked in the top ten supply about 4.7% of the sample. Sequencing input: PBMCs. Receptors originate from a man aged 45 to 65 in good health and CMV-seropositive.

This clone was seen more than once but under ten times. The V and J genes are TRBV7-2 and TRBJ1-4; the D is unclear. V dropped 2 bases and J dropped 1 base, with 14 bases sitting between them. The CDR3 contains 17 residues. Germline CDR1 is SGHTA and CDR2 is FQGNSA. The CDR3 bases are TGTGCCAGCAGCTTAACCGGGTCCGGTTTAACTAATGAAAAACTGTTTTTT. This sequence encodes CASSLTGSGLTNEKLFF. Full variable domain (rest looked up from reference TRBV7-2 and TRBJ1-4): GAGVSQSPSNKVTEKGKDVELRCDPISGHTALYWYRQSLGQGLEFLIYFQGNSAPDKSGLPSDRFSAERTGGSVSTLTIQRTQQEDSAVYLCASSLTGSGLTNEKLFFGSGTQLSVL.

This clone was counted between two and nine times. One end of the junction does not line up with germline, which may come from a read error. V usage is TRBV25-1 and J usage is TRBJ2-7, with TRBD1 identical over 8 bases. Germline values: CDR1 MGHDK, CDR2 SYGVNS. The CDR3 extends over 16 amino acids. This chain's CDR3 is CVSSGLTTGDGYEQYF. The CDR3 nucleotides are TGTGTCAGCAGTGGATTAACGACAGGGGATGGCTACGAGCAGTACTTC.

This chain connects TRBV7-9 to TRBJ2-7, with 7 bases identical to TRBD1. The CDR3 runs 13 residues. The germline CDR1 and CDR2 sequences are SEHNR and FQNEAQ (reference sequence). V shed 5 bases, J shed 2 bases, and the junction held 3 bases outside the gene matches. The CDR3 DNA reads as TGTGCCAGCAGCGGAGACAGGGCCTACGAGCAGTACTTC. Its protein product is CASSGDRAYEQYF. The whole variable domain, remainder taken from reference TRBV7-9 and TRBJ2-7, is DTGVSQNPRHKITKRGQNVTFRCDPISEHNRLYWYRQTLGQGPEFLTYFQNEAQLEKSRLLSDRFSAERPKGSFSTLEIQRTEQGDSAMYLCASSGDRAYEQYFGPGTRLTVT.

The genes are TRBV7-2 and TRBJ1-2, with D possibly TRBD1 on 6 matching bases. Trimming removed 8 bases from V and 4 bases from J, with 14 bases in between. The germline CDR1 and CDR2 sequences are SGHTA and FQGNSA. The CDR3 sequence is 13 residues long. The CDR3 DNA reads TGTGCCAGCGCGGGGGCGATGAGCTATGGCTACACCTTC. It is translated as CASAGAMSYGYTF.

The chain recombines TRBV5-6 with TRBJ2-7, with a weak D call TRBD2 (6 bases). CDR3 length equals 15 residues. Between the trimmed V and J ends, which lost 4 bases and 5 bases, there was a span of 19 bases. Germline-derived CDR1 and CDR2 are SGHDT and YYEEEE. CDR3 sequence: CASSPDTGLSDEQYF. The CDR3 nucleotides read TGTGCCAGCAGCCCGGATACGGGACTCTCGGACGAGCAGTACTTC.

This clone was counted between two and nine times. A read error may produce the germline difference seen at one junction end. The chain recombines TRBV27 with TRBJ1-2, with 7 bases that match TRBD1. Germline assignment: CDR1 MNHEY and CDR2 SMNVEV (reference sequence). This CDR3 is 13 amino acids long. CDR3 sequence (DNA): TGTGCCAGCAGTTCAGGGACAGCACTATCTGCCCTCTTC. This encodes CASSSGTALSALF.

The chain joins TRBV10-3 to TRBJ1-1, with TRBD1 matching 12 bases. In germline, CDR1 is ENHRY, CDR2 SYGVKD. J gave up 11 bases and V 4 bases, and 5 bases lay outside the gene matches. The CDR3 length is 13 residues. CDR3 sequence: CAISAGTGGWAFF. In nucleotides, the CDR3 is TGTGCCATCAGTGCCGGGACAGGGGGCTGGGCTTTCTTT.

This clone was counted a few times. This chain uses TRBV28 with TRBJ2-7; 9 bases are a match to TRBD1. Germline assignment: CDR1 MDHEN and CDR2 SYDVKM. The CDR3 runs 13 residues. Unmatched junction bases numbered 4, after V lost 6 bases and J lost 4 bases. This chain's CDR3 is CASRGGTGYEQYF. CDR3 bases: TGTGCCAGCAGGGGGGGGACAGGGTACGAGCAGTACTTC.

In its sample, this clone was seen a few times. V is TRBV6-5 and J is TRBJ1-1; D perhaps matches TRBD1 (6 bases). Trimming took 5 bases from V and 10 from J, leaving 20 bases between them. Germline V gene data show CDR1 as MNHEY and CDR2 as SVGAGI. The CDR3 totals 14 residues. Here the CDR3 DNA reads TGTGCCAGCAGTCAGACCGGGACACTCCTGGGAGCTTTCTTT. Its protein is CASSQTGTLLGAFF.

The chain joins TRBV7-9 to TRBJ1-1; no reliable D call. The CDR3 runs 16 residues. Trimming removed 4 bases at V and 4 bases at J, with 19 bases between. Germline CDR1 reads SEHNR; CDR2 reads FQNEAQ (reference sequence). CDR3 coding DNA: TGTGCCAGCAGCTCACCTACGGGGTTTGGGTCCACTGAAGCTTTCTTT. Translating gives CASSSPTGFGSTEAFF.